The 15 T cell receptor beta chains presented below share a single source sample, sequenced in a study of blood T cell repertoires in COVID-19 (dated by TCRdb to about 2020). Libraries were made using the immunoSEQ multiplex PCR assay. The table comes from immuneACCESS by way of TCRdb, which keeps in-frame sequences with V and J called. Part of the clones is missing from these tables; in studies checked, under half for an unresolved V gene and the rest for unknown reasons. The sample has around 130,000 clones on record, around 82% of them singletons. Over 10% of the sample belongs to the ten largest clones. Material: peripheral blood. The receptors originated from a human donor in a cohort sampled during active COVID-19.

The rearrangement joins TRBV3-1 (or the pseudogene TRBV3-2) to TRBJ1-3; D call uncertain. V was pared by 1 base and J by 8 bases, with 12 bases between. The CDR3 is made up of 14 amino acids. Germline-derived CDR1 and CDR2 are LGHDT and YNNKEL (reference sequence). DNA for the CDR3: TGTGCCAGCAGCCAAGTCGGGATCCGGGACACCATATATTTT. This sequence encodes CASSQVGIRDTIYF.

The chain recombines TRBV28 with TRBJ1-2; no firm D call. V dropped 6 bases and J dropped 4 bases, with 18 bases sitting between them. The CDR3 runs to 15 residues. The V gene's germline CDR1 is MDHEN and CDR2 SYDVKM. The CDR3 spells CASSPPDNFGYGYTF. Written as DNA, the CDR3 is TGTGCCAGCAGCCCCCCAGACAATTTCGGCTATGGCTACACCTTC.

The chain has TRBV6-5 and TRBJ1-1; no reliable D call. The V end lost 2 bases, the J end lost 1 base, and 11 bases lay between the germline ends. CDR1 is MNHEY and CDR2 is SVGAGI in the germline V gene. The CDR3 totals 15 residues. DNA for the CDR3: TGTGCCAGCAGTTACGGGTCTTCGGGGAACACTGAAGCTTTCTTT. Residues: CASSYGSSGNTEAFF.

V gene TRBV29-1 combines with J gene TRBJ2-5; TRBD2 matches 9 bases. After removal of 7 bases from V and 1 base from J, the junction contained 4 bases not matched to a gene. This CDR3 spans 13 amino acids. CDR1 is SQVTM and CDR2 is ANQGSEA in the germline V gene. CDR3 residues: CSATAGGQETQYF. The CDR3 DNA sequence: TGCAGCGCTACAGCGGGGGGCCAAGAGACCCAGTACTTC.

This chain links TRBV28 with TRBJ1-2, with 8 bases identical to TRBD1. Germline CDR1 reads MDHEN; CDR2 reads SYDVKM. J gave up 2 bases and V 2 bases, and 4 bases lay outside the gene matches. CDR3 size: 15 residues. In DNA form, the CDR3 reads TGTGCCAGCAGTTTAGGGCAGGGGGCGAACTATGGCTACACCTTC. It yields the protein CASSLGQGANYGYTF.

Comment on this clone: Germline and junction disagree at one end, which may indicate a read error. This chain joins TRBV7-7 and TRBJ2-7, with TRBD1 matching 9 bases. The CDR3 has 17 residues. Germline CDR1 SSHAT, CDR2 FNYEAQ (reference sequence). The CDR3 loop is CASSLAIPGQGDGEQYF. For the CDR3, the DNA is TGTGCTAGCAGCTTAGCCATCCCGGGACAGGGAGATGGCGAGCAGTACTTC.

The chain joins TRBV2 to TRBJ2-1; 11 bases agree with TRBD2. The CDR3 extends over 19 amino acids. After removal of 6 bases from V and 3 bases from J, the junction contained 16 bases not matched to a gene. The V gene's germline CDR1 is SNHLY and CDR2 FYNNEI. The CDR3 region is CASSAPLAGDPKNYNEQFF. The CDR3 DNA sequence: TGTGCCAGCAGCGCACCACTAGCGGGGGACCCAAAAAACTACAATGAGCAGTTCTTC.

The CDR3 spells CASSGTGGDTGELFF. The CDR3 DNA is TGTGCCAGCAGCGGGACAGGGGGCGACACCGGGGAGCTGTTTTTT. The chain couples TRBV6-6 to TRBJ2-2; 12 bases match TRBD1. V dropped 6 bases and J dropped 3; count of bases not matched to a gene: 2. The CDR3 totals 15 residues. Germline V gene sequence: CDR1 MNHNY, CDR2 SVGAGI (reference sequence).

V and J are TRBV11-2 and TRBJ2-5, with 7 bases lining up with TRBD1. Germline CDR1 reads SGHAT; CDR2 reads FQNNGV. Trimming took 6 bases from V and 2 from J; bases not matched to a gene: 3. The CDR3 has 13 amino acids. The CDR3: CASRPGQQETQYF. The CDR3, as DNA: TGTGCCAGCAGGCCGGGACAGCAAGAGACCCAGTACTTC.

This sequence joins TRBV16 and TRBJ1-2, with 10 nucleotides matching TRBD1. V dropped 5 bases and J dropped 4; count of bases not matched to a gene: 7. Germline lookup yields CDR1 KGHSY and CDR2 FQNENV. The CDR3 sequence is 15 residues long. The CDR3 loop is CASSEGTGDVYGYTF. The CDR3 DNA sequence: TGTGCCAGCAGCGAAGGGACAGGGGACGTCTATGGCTACACCTTC.

The sample holds a few counts of this clone. The rearrangement links TRBV12-3 or TRBV12-4 to TRBJ2-7, with TRBD1 matching over 7 bases. The CDR3 runs to 13 residues. V lost 3 bases to trimming and J lost 5 bases; unmatched junction nucleotides: 4. As DNA, the CDR3 is TGTGCCAGCAGTTTTTCCAGGGGGAACGAGCAGTACTTC. Translated, it gives CASSFSRGNEQYF.

This sequence joins TRBV10-3 and TRBJ2-2; 7 nucleotides agree with TRBD2. Germline values: CDR1 ENHRY, CDR2 SYGVKD. This CDR3 spans 16 amino acids. V was clipped by 0 bases and J by 4 bases; unmatched bases: 5. The CDR3 loop is CAISESGRVGTGELFF. For the CDR3, the DNA is TGTGCCATCAGTGAGTCGGGGAGGGTTGGCACCGGGGAGCTGTTTTTT.

This chain links TRBV2 with TRBJ2-6; D not resolved. Trimming removed 2 bases from V and 0 bases from J, with 5 bases in between. The CDR3 sequence is 15 residues long. The germline V gene has CDR1 SNHLY and CDR2 FYNNEI. The CDR3 here is CASSELYSGANVLTF. The CDR3 DNA reads TGTGCCAGCAGTGAATTGTACTCTGGGGCCAACGTCCTGACTTTC.

The J gene is TRBJ2-5, the V gene TRBV6-6; TRBD1 agrees at 7 bases. Germline V gene sequence: CDR1 MNHNY, CDR2 SVGAGI (reference sequence). The CDR3 spans 14 residues. After removal of 5 bases from V and 3 bases from J, the junction contained 6 bases not matched to a gene. CDR3: CASSLTGTEETQYF. The CDR3 nucleotides are TGTGCCAGCAGTCTCACCGGGACAGAAGAGACCCAGTACTTC.

This chain connects TRBV19 to TRBJ1-2; 8 bases map to TRBD1. V gave up 6 bases and J gave up 0 bases; unmatched junction bases: 6. Germline V gives CDR1 LNHDA, CDR2 SQIVND (reference sequence). The CDR3 totals 15 residues. CDR3 region: CASRPPGQANYGYTF. CDR3 coding DNA: TGTGCCAGTAGGCCCCCGGGACAGGCTAACTATGGCTACACCTTC. Based on the CDR3 plus reference TRBV19 and TRBJ1-2, the full variable domain is DGGITQSPKYLFRKEGQNVTLSCEQNLNHDAMYWYRQDPGQGLRLIYYSQIVNDFQKGDIAEGYSVSREKKESFPLTVTSAQKNPTAFYLCASRPPGQANYGYTFGSGTRLTVV.